This T cell receptor beta chain was profiled in a study of T cell changes during pregnancy in multiple sclerosis. This CDR3 has 15 residues. Germline trimming cut 4 bases from V and 4 bases from J; bases unmatched to any gene: 3. The germline V gene encodes CDR1 SGDLS and CDR2 YYNGEE. Using immunoSEQ multiplex PCR, the repertoire was profiled, and TCRdb retains in-frame clones only, with some absent. The sample carries more than 85,000 clones, over 85% recorded once. The source was peripheral blood, collected in the second trimester of pregnancy. The TCR was taken from a female donor with multiple sclerosis, enrolled in a pregnancy study. The V call is TRBV9, the J call TRBJ2-1, with TRBD2 matching 12 bases. CDR3 region: CASSWTSGVYNEQFF. The CDR3 DNA reads TGTGCCAGCAGCTGGACTAGCGGGGTATACAATGAGCAGTTCTTC.